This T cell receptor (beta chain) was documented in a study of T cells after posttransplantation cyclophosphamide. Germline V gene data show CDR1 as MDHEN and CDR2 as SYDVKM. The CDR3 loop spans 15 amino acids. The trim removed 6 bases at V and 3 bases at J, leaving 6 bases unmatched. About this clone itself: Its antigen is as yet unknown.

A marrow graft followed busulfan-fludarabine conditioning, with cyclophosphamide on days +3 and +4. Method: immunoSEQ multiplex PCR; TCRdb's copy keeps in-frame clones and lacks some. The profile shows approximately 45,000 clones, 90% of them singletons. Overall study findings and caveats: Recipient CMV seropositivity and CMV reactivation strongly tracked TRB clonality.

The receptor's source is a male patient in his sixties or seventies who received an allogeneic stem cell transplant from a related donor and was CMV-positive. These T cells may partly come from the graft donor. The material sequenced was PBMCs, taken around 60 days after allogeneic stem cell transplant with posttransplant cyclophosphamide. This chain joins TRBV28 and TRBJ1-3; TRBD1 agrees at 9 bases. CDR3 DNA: TGTGCCAGCAGCCTCACAGGGGGCAATGGAAACACCATATATTTT. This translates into CASSLTGGNGNTIYF.